This TCR beta chain emerged from a study of OX40 agonist ivuxolimab in advanced cancers. Turning to the study itself: At doses from 0.01 to 10 mg/kg, patients were given intravenous ivuxolimab every 2 weeks.

Germline-derived CDR1 and CDR2 are SGHVS and FQNEAQ. This CDR3 has 12 residues. Trimming removed 5 bases from V and 7 bases from J, with 8 bases in between. With regard to this clone: Its antigen remains unknown.

Findings and caveats of the study: Normalized expansion of T-cell clones was also low for some nonresponders.

The table came from immunoSEQ multiplex PCR; TCRdb's copy has only in-frame clones and leaves some out. The sample shows about 58,000 clones, 65% to 85% of them seen only once. This specimen consisted of CD4+ or CD8+ T cells sorted from blood, obtained in a trial of the OX40 agonist ivuxolimab. The receptor was derived from an adult with an advanced solid tumor such as melanoma, head and neck, liver or kidney cancer. This chain connects TRBV7-8 to TRBJ2-2; no clear D gene. CDR3 nucleotide sequence: TGTGCCAGCAGCCCAACTGGCGGGGAGCTGTTTTTT. Encoded protein: CASSPTGGELFF.